This TCR beta chain was retrieved from a study of blood T cell repertoires in COVID-19. Background on the study: The United States, Italy and Spain provided the acute and convalescent COVID-19 samples.

V was shortened by 0 bases and J by 8 bases, with 14 bases between the two germline ends. This CDR3 has 15 residues. Looked up from germline, CDR1 is ENHRY and CDR2 is SYGVKD. In the original workflow: Amplification from reference gene primers served as the basis for estimated nucleated cell counts. Generated by immunoSEQ multiplex PCR, the TCRdb table keeps only in-frame clones and is missing some. V, J and clone size were drawn from that table, and D and trimming were deduced from the DNA. The table has 60,000 to 80,000 clones, almost 85% seen once; the top ten hold 7.5% to 9%. This chain links TRBV10-3 with TRBJ2-4; D possibly corresponds to TRBD1 (6 bases). The sample was peripheral blood. The clonotype was recovered from a man between 50 and 59 years old with active COVID-19. CDR3 nucleotides: TGTGCCATCAGTGAGTCGCGGCAGGGGACGGACATTCAGTACTTC. Protein sequence: CAISESRQGTDIQYF.